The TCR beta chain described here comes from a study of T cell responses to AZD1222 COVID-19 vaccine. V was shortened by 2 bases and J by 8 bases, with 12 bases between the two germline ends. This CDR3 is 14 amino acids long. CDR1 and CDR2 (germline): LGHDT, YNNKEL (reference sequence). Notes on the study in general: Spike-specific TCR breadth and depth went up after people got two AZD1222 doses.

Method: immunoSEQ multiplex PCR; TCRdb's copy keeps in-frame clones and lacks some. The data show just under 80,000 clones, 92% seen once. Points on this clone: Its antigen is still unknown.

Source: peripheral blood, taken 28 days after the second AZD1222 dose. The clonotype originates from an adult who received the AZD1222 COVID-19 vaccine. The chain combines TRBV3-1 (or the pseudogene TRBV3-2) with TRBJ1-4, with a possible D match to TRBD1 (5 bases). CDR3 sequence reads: CASSQSGGGEKLFF. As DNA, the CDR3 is TGTGCCAGCAGCCAAAGTGGCGGGGGGGAAAAACTGTTTTTT.